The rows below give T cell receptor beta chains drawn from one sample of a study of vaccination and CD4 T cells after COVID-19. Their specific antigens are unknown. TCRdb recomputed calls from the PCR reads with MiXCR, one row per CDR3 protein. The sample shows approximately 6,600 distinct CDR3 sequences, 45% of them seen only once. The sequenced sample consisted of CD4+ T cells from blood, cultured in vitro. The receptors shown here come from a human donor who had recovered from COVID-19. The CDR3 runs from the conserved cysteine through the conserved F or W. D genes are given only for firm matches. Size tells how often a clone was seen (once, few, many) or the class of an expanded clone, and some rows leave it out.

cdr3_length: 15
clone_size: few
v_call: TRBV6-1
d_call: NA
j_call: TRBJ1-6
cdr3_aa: CASSEQTKGTTPLHF
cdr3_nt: TGTGCCAGCAGTGAGCAGACAAAAGGGACGACACCCCTCCACTTT

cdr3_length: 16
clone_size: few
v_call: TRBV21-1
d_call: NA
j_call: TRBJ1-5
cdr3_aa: CASSKGLSNSNQPQHF
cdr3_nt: TGTGCCAGCAGCAAAGGCCTCTCGAATAGCAATCAGCCCCAGCATTTT

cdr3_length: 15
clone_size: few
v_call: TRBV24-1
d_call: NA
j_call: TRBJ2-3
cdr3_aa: CATSDFGGGTDTQYF
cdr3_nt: TGTGCCACCAGTGATTTTGGGGGTGGCACAGATACGCAGTATTTT

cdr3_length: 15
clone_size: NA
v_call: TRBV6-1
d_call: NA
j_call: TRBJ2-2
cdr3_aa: CASRTRITNTGELFF
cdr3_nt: TGTGCCAGCAGAACCCGGATAACGAACACCGGGGAGCTGTTTTTT

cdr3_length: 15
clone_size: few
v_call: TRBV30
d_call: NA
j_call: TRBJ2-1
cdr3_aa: CAWSVWFGVWNEQFF
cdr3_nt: TGTGCCTGGAGTGTTTGGTTTGGGGTATGGAATGAGCAGTTCTTC

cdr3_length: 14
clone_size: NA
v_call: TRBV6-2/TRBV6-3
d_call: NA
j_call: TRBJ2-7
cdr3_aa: CASSLGTSSYEQYF
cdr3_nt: TGTGCCAGCAGTTTAGGGACATCCTCCTACGAGCAGTACTTC

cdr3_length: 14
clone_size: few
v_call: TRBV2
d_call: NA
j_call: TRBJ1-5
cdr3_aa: CASSIRAGRQPQHF
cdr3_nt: TGTGCCAGCAGTATCAGGGCAGGGAGGCAGCCCCAGCATTTT

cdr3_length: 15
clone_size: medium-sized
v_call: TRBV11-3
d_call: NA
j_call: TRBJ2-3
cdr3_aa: CASRKGGASTDTQYF
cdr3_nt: TGTGCCAGCAGGAAAGGTGGGGCTAGCACAGATACGCAGTATTTT

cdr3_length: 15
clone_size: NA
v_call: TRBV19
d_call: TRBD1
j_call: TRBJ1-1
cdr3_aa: CASTHDRALNTEAFF
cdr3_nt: TGTGCCAGTACTCATGACAGGGCCTTGAACACTGAAGCTTTCTTT

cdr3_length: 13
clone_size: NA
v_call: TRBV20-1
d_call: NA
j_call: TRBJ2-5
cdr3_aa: CSARGRFKETQYF
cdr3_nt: TGCAGTGCTAGAGGAAGGTTCAAAGAGACCCAGTACTTC

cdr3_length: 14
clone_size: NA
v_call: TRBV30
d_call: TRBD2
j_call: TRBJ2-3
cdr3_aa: CAWSFSGSPDTQYF
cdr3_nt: TGTGCCTGGAGTTTTAGCGGGAGCCCAGATACGCAGTATTTT

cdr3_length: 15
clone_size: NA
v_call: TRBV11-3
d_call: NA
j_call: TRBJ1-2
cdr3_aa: CASSPDSLGRYGYTF
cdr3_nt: TGTGCCAGCAGCCCGGACAGTTTAGGCCGCTATGGCTACACCTTC

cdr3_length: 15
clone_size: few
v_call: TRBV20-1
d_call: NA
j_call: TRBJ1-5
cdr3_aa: CSAGGMQGINQPQHF
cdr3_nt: TGCAGTGCTGGGGGTATGCAGGGGATCAATCAGCCCCAGCATTTT

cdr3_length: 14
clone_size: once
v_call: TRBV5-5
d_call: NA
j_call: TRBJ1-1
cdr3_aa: CASSLSQGYTEAFF
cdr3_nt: TGTGCCAGCAGCTTGAGCCAGGGATACACTGAAGCTTTCTTT

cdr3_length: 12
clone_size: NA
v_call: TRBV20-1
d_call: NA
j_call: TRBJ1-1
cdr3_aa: CSATRQNTEAFF
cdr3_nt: TGCAGTGCCACCAGACAGAACACTGAAGCTTTCTTT

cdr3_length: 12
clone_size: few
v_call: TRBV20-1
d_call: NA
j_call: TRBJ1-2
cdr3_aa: CSARVRGYGYTF
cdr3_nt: TGCAGTGCTAGAGTACGTGGATATGGCTACACCTTC

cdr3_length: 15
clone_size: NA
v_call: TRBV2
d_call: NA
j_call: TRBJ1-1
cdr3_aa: CASRPRELMNTEALF
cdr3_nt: TGTGCCAGCAGACCCCGGGAGCTAATGAACACTGAAGCTCTCTTT

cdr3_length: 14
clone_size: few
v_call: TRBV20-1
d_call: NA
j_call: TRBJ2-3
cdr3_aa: CSAEGGSGTDTQYF
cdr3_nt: TGCAGTGCCGAGGGTGGGAGCGGCACAGATACGCAGTATTTT

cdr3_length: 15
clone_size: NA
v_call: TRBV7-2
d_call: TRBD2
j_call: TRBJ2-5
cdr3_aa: CASKPSGGLGETQYF
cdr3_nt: TGTGCCAGCAAACCAAGCGGGGGGCTAGGAGAGACCCAGTACTTC

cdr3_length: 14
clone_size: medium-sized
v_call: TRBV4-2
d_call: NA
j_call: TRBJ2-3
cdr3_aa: CASSQGTSRDTQYF
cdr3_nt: TGTGCCAGCAGCCAAGGGACCTCGAGGGATACGCAGTATTTT

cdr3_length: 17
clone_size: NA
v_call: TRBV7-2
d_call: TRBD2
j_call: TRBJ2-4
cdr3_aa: CASSPRSLAGGRGIQYF
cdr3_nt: TGTGCCAGCAGCCCCCGGTCGCTAGCGGGGGGGCGGGGCATTCAGTACTTC

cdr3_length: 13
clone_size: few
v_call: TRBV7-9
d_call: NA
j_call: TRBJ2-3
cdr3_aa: CASSFAGEDTQYF
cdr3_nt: TGTGCCAGCAGCTTTGCAGGGGAGGATACGCAGTATTTT

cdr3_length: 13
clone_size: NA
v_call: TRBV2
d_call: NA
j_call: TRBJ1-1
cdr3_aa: CASSFDTYTEAFF
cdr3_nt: TGTGCCAGCAGTTTTGACACCTACACTGAAGCTTTCTTT

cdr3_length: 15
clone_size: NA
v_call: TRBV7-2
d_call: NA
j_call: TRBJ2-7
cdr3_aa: CASSLNRVGPYEQYF
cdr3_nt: TGTGCCAGCAGCTTAAATCGGGTCGGACCCTACGAGCAGTACTTC

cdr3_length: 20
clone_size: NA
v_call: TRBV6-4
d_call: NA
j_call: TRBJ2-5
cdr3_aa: CASSDSPPGEASRATQTQYF
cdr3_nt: TGTGCCAGCAGTGACTCCCCCCCCGGGGAGGCTAGCCGGGCCACCCAGACCCAGTACTTC

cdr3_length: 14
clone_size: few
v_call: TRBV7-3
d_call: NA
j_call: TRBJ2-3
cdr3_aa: CASSFSHATDTQYF
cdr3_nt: TGTGCCAGCAGCTTTTCACACGCCACAGATACGCAGTATTTT

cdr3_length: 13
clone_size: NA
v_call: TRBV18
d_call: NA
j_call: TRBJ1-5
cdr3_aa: CASSRQVRQPQHF
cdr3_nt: TGTGCCAGCTCACGACAAGTTCGCCAGCCCCAGCATTTT

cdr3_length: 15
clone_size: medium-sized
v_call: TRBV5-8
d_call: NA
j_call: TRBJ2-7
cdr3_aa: CASSLAPGTAYEQYF
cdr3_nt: TGTGCCAGCAGCCTAGCGCCCGGGACAGCCTACGAGCAGTACTTC